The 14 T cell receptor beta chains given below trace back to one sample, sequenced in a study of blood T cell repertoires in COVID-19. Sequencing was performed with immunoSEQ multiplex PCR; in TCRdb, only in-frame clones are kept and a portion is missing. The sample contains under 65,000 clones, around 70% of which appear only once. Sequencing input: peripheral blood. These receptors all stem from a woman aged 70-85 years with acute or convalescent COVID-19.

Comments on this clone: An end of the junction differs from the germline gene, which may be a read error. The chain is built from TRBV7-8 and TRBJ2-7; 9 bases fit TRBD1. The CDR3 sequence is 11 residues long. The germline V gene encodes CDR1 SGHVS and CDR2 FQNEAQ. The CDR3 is CASSSRQGVDF. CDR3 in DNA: TGTGCCAGCAGCTCTAGACAGGGGGTAGACTTC.

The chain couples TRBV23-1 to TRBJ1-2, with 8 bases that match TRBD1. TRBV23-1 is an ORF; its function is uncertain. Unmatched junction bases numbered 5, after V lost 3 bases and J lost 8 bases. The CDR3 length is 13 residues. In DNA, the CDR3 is TGCGCCAGCAGTCACCCCGACAGGGGAGGCTACACCTTC. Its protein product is CASSHPDRGGYTF.

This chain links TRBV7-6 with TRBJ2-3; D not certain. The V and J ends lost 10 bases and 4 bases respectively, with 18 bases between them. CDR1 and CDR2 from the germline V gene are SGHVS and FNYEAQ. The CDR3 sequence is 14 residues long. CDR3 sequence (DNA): TGTGCCACCCGGGTACCCAACACCCCAGATACGCAGTATTTT. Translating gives CATRVPNTPDTQYF.

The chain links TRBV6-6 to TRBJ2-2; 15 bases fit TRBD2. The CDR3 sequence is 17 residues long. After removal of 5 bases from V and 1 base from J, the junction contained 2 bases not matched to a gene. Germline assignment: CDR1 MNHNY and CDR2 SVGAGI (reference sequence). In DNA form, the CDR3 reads TGTGCCAGCAGTCCGGGACTAGCGGGGGGGAACACCGGGGAGCTGTTTTTT. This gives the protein CASSPGLAGGNTGELFF.

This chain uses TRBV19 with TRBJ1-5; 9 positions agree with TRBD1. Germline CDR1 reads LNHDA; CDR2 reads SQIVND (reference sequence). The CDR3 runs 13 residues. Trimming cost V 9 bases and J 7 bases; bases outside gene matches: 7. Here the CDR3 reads CASRDRVDQPQHF. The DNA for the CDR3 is TGTGCCAGCCGGGACAGGGTGGACCAGCCCCAGCATTTT.

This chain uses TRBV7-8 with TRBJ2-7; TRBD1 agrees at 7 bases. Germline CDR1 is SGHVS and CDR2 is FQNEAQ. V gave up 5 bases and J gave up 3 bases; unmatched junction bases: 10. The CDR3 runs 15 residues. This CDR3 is CASSRRQGAFYEQYF. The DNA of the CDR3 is TGTGCCAGCAGCCGCCGACAGGGAGCTTTCTACGAGCAGTACTTC.

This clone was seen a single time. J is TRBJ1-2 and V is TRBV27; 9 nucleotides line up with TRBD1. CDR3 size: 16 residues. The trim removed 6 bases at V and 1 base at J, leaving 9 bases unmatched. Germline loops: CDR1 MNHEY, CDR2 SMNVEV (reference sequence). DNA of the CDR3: TGTGCCAGCAGCCTGGACAGGGGCGCAAGTAACTATGGCTACACCTTC. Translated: CASSLDRGASNYGYTF.

Here the CDR3 DNA reads TGTGCCTGGAGTGTACGAGCTGAAGCTTTCTTT. It is translated as CAWSVRAEAFF. The V gene is TRBV30, the J gene TRBJ1-1; no firm D call. V lost 0 bases and J 6 bases, leaving 5 bases between the germline ends. From germline, CDR1 is GTSNPN and CDR2 SVGIG (reference sequence). The CDR3 sequence is 11 residues long.

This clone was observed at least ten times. CDR3 nucleotide sequence: TGTGCCAGCAGCTTAGAGGGCTCCCCCCTGGGCGGCTACACCTTC. It codes for CASSLEGSPLGGYTF. The rearrangement uses TRBV11-2 and TRBJ1-2; no clear D gene. V shed 0 bases and J shed 8 bases, with 16 bases lying between them. This CDR3 comprises 15 residues. Germline V CDR1 and CDR2: SGHAT, FQNNGV.

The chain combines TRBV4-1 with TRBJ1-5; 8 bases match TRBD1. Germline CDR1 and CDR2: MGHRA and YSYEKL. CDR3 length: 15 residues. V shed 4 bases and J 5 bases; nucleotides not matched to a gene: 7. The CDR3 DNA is TGCGCCAGCAGCCGACAGGGACAGGAGGATCAGCCCCAGCATTTT. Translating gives CASSRQGQEDQPQHF.

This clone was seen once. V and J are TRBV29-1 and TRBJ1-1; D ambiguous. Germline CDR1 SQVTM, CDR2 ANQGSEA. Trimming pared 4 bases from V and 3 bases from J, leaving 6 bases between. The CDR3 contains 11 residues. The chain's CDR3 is CSVGRHTEAFF. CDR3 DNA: TGCAGCGTTGGGAGGCACACTGAAGCTTTCTTT.

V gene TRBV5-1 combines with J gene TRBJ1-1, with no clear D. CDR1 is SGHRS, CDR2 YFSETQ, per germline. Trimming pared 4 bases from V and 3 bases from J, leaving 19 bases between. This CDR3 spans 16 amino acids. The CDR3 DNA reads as TGCGCCAGCAGCCGGGGTCCGGGGAAAGTGTACACTGAAGCTTTCTTT. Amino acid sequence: CASSRGPGKVYTEAFF. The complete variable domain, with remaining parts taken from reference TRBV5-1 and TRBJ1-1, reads KAGVTQTPRYLIKTRGQQVTLSCSPISGHRSVSWYQQTPGQGLQFLFEYFSETQRNKGNFPGRFSGRQFSNSRSEMNVSTLELGDSALYLCASSRGPGKVYTEAFFGQGTRLTVV.

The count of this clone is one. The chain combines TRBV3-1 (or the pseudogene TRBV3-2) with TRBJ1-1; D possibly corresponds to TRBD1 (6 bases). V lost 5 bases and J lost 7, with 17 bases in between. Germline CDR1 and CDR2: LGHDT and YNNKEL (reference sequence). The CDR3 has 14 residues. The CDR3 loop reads CASSLKQGRGEAFF. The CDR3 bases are TGTGCCAGCAGCTTGAAACAGGGAAGGGGTGAAGCTTTCTTT.

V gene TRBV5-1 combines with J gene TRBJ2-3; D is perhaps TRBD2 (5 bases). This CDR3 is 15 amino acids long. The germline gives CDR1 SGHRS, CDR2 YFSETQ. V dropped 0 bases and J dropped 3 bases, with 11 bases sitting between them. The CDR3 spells CASSLAVGRTDTQYF. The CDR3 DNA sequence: TGCGCCAGCAGCTTGGCCGTGGGGAGAACAGATACGCAGTATTTT. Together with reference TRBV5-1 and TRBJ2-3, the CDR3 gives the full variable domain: KAGVTQTPRYLIKTRGQQVTLSCSPISGHRSVSWYQQTPGQGLQFLFEYFSETQRNKGNFPGRFSGRQFSNSRSEMNVSTLELGDSALYLCASSLAVGRTDTQYFGPGTRLTVL.